This is a list of T cell receptor beta chains from one sample in a study of T cell responses to AZD1222 COVID-19 vaccine. Repertoires were generated with immunoSEQ multiplex PCR, while TCRdb's copy carries only in-frame clones and drops some. Among 130,000 or so clones listed, about 91% were seen once. Sequenced here: peripheral blood, sampled 28 days after the second AZD1222 dose. All receptors derive from an adult who received the AZD1222 COVID-19 vaccine. The CDR3 runs from the conserved cysteine through the conserved F or W. Each record gives: J gene, clone size, D gene, V gene, CDR3 protein, CDR3 DNA. The D gene is left open where the match is weak. Rows may omit the clone size; those that give it use once, few, many or a size class.

J gene: TRBJ2-5
clone size: -
D gene: TRBD2
V gene: TRBV30
CDR3 protein: CAWSVLSGRGTQYF
CDR3 DNA: TGTGCCTGGAGTGTTCTAAGCGGGAGGGGGACCCAGTACTTC

J gene: TRBJ1-1
clone size: -
D gene: TRBD1
V gene: TRBV19
CDR3 protein: CASRSTGMNTEAFF
CDR3 DNA: TGTGCCAGTAGATCGACAGGGATGAACACTGAAGCTTTCTTT

J gene: TRBJ1-3
clone size: -
D gene: TRBD1
V gene: TRBV11-3
CDR3 protein: CASTYQGAARDTIYF
CDR3 DNA: TGTGCCAGCACCTATCAGGGGGCCGCTCGGGACACCATATATTTT

J gene: TRBJ2-3
clone size: -
D gene: TRBD2
V gene: TRBV7-2
CDR3 protein: CASSPTSGGGIDTQYF
CDR3 DNA: TGTGCCAGCAGCCCTACTAGCGGGGGGGGGATAGATACGCAGTATTTT

J gene: TRBJ1-1
clone size: -
D gene: -
V gene: TRBV7-2
CDR3 protein: CASSSSAGREAFF
CDR3 DNA: TGTGCCAGCAGCTCCTCTGCCGGCCGTGAAGCTTTCTTT

J gene: TRBJ1-2
clone size: -
D gene: -
V gene: TRBV11-3
CDR3 protein: CASSLAVTDPRGYTF
CDR3 DNA: TGTGCCAGCAGCTTAGCGGTGACAGACCCGAGAGGCTACACCTTC

J gene: TRBJ1-2
clone size: -
D gene: -
V gene: TRBV5-4
CDR3 protein: CASNNFQGIPRYTF
CDR3 DNA: TGTGCCAGCAACAACTTCCAGGGAATACCACGCTACACCTTC

J gene: TRBJ1-6
clone size: -
D gene: -
V gene: TRBV10-3
CDR3 protein: CAISESQGRGSPLHF
CDR3 DNA: TGTGCCATCAGTGAGTCGCAGGGGCGGGGTTCACCCCTCCACTTT

J gene: TRBJ1-6
clone size: -
D gene: TRBD1
V gene: TRBV7-3
CDR3 protein: CASSLKGQGGSPLHF
CDR3 DNA: TGTGCCAGCAGCTTAAAGGGACAGGGAGGTTCACCCCTCCACTTT

J gene: TRBJ2-7
clone size: -
D gene: -
V gene: TRBV30
CDR3 protein: CAWSIAGFGYEQYF
CDR3 DNA: TGTGCCTGGAGTATCGCTGGGTTCGGCTACGAGCAGTACTTC

J gene: TRBJ1-1
clone size: few
D gene: TRBD1
V gene: TRBV11-1
CDR3 protein: CASSSGTGMGRAEAFF
CDR3 DNA: TGTGCCAGCAGCTCGGGGACAGGGATGGGTAGGGCTGAAGCTTTCTTT

J gene: TRBJ1-1
clone size: -
D gene: TRBD1
V gene: TRBV6-2/TRBV6-3
CDR3 protein: CASSYSRGRGTFF
CDR3 DNA: TGTGCCAGCAGTTACTCGAGGGGGCGCGGGACTTTCTTT

J gene: TRBJ2-1
clone size: -
D gene: -
V gene: TRBV6-2/TRBV6-3
CDR3 protein: CASSPGTSSYNEQFF
CDR3 DNA: TGTGCCAGCAGTCCCGGGACAAGCTCCTACAATGAGCAGTTCTTC

J gene: TRBJ1-3
clone size: -
D gene: -
V gene: TRBV18
CDR3 protein: CASSPGGDLGNTIYF
CDR3 DNA: TGTGCCAGCTCACCAGGGGGCGATTTAGGAAACACCATATATTTT

J gene: TRBJ2-1
clone size: -
D gene: -
V gene: TRBV19
CDR3 protein: CASKGLESSYNEQFF
CDR3 DNA: TGTGCCAGTAAGGGGTTAGAAAGCTCCTACAATGAGCAGTTCTTC

J gene: TRBJ2-1
clone size: -
D gene: TRBD1
V gene: TRBV19
CDR3 protein: CASSKDRGSYNEQFF
CDR3 DNA: TGTGCCAGTAGTAAAGACAGGGGAAGCTACAATGAGCAGTTCTTC

J gene: TRBJ1-2
clone size: -
D gene: -
V gene: TRBV3-1/TRBV3-2
CDR3 protein: CASSQMSRAGDLLRYGYTF
CDR3 DNA: TGTGCCAGCAGCCAGATGAGCAGGGCAGGGGATCTTCTTAGGTATGGCTACACCTTC

J gene: TRBJ1-5
clone size: -
D gene: -
V gene: TRBV29-1
CDR3 protein: CSVEMGDNQPQHF
CDR3 DNA: TGCAGCGTTGAAATGGGGGACAATCAGCCCCAGCATTTT

J gene: TRBJ1-1
clone size: -
D gene: -
V gene: TRBV12-5
CDR3 protein: CASGLETQVYGAFF
CDR3 DNA: TGTGCTAGTGGTTTGGAAACACAGGTGTATGGAGCTTTCTTT

J gene: TRBJ2-5
clone size: -
D gene: TRBD2
V gene: TRBV28
CDR3 protein: CASSRGGGSQETQYF
CDR3 DNA: TGTGCCAGCAGCCGGGGCGGCGGGAGCCAAGAGACCCAGTACTTC

J gene: TRBJ2-1
clone size: -
D gene: TRBD2
V gene: TRBV3-1/TRBV3-2
CDR3 protein: CASSQEKPSGTNEQFF
CDR3 DNA: TGTGCCAGCAGCCAAGAAAAGCCTAGCGGGACCAATGAGCAGTTCTTC

J gene: TRBJ1-2
clone size: -
D gene: TRBD1
V gene: TRBV9
CDR3 protein: CASSLPQGASGYTF
CDR3 DNA: TGTGCCAGCAGCCTCCCCCAGGGGGCGAGTGGCTACACCTTC

J gene: TRBJ2-2
clone size: once
D gene: TRBD1
V gene: TRBV19
CDR3 protein: CASSTTGGTNTGELFF
CDR3 DNA: TGTGCCAGTAGTACGACAGGGGGAACAAACACCGGGGAGCTGTTTTTT

J gene: TRBJ1-2
clone size: -
D gene: TRBD1
V gene: TRBV3-1/TRBV3-2
CDR3 protein: CASSQATGSNYGYTF
CDR3 DNA: TGTGCCAGCAGCCAAGCGACAGGGAGTAACTATGGCTACACCTTC

J gene: TRBJ1-1
clone size: -
D gene: TRBD1
V gene: TRBV4-3
CDR3 protein: CASSQGAGGQAFF
CDR3 DNA: TGCGCCAGCAGCCAAGGGGCAGGGGGGCAAGCTTTCTTT

J gene: TRBJ1-5
clone size: -
D gene: TRBD1
V gene: TRBV5-8
CDR3 protein: CASSLGQGFNQPQHF
CDR3 DNA: TGTGCCAGCAGCTTGGGACAGGGATTTAATCAGCCCCAGCATTTT

J gene: TRBJ2-1
clone size: -
D gene: -
V gene: TRBV4-1
CDR3 protein: CASSQPPGNEQFF
CDR3 DNA: TGCGCCAGCAGTCAACCGCCCGGCAATGAGCAGTTCTTC

J gene: TRBJ1-2
clone size: -
D gene: -
V gene: TRBV18
CDR3 protein: CASSRGEPSGNGYTF
CDR3 DNA: TGTGCCAGCTCACGGGGGGAACCCTCCGGGAATGGCTACACCTTC

J gene: TRBJ2-7
clone size: -
D gene: TRBD1
V gene: TRBV14
CDR3 protein: CASSPRTGTSSQYF
CDR3 DNA: TGTGCCAGCAGCCCGAGGACAGGGACATCTTCCCAGTACTTC

J gene: TRBJ2-7
clone size: -
D gene: -
V gene: TRBV5-6
CDR3 protein: CASSWRTPYEQYF
CDR3 DNA: TGTGCCAGCAGCTGGAGGACACCCTACGAGCAGTACTTC

J gene: TRBJ1-2
clone size: -
D gene: -
V gene: TRBV30
CDR3 protein: CAWRASDLDYGYTF
CDR3 DNA: TGTGCCTGGAGAGCATCCGACTTGGACTATGGCTACACCTTC

J gene: TRBJ2-3
clone size: -
D gene: TRBD1
V gene: TRBV27
CDR3 protein: CASSGTGGSDTQYF
CDR3 DNA: TGTGCCAGCAGCGGGACAGGGGGCTCGGATACGCAGTATTTT

J gene: TRBJ2-1
clone size: -
D gene: -
V gene: TRBV5-6
CDR3 protein: CASSQDYYNEQFF
CDR3 DNA: TGTGCCAGCAGCCAGGACTATTACAATGAGCAGTTCTTC

J gene: TRBJ1-1
clone size: -
D gene: -
V gene: TRBV6-5
CDR3 protein: CASSLSAGLNTEAFF
CDR3 DNA: TGTGCCAGCAGCCTCTCCGCAGGGTTGAACACTGAAGCTTTCTTT

J gene: TRBJ1-4
clone size: -
D gene: -
V gene: TRBV5-1
CDR3 protein: CASSLGGHSTNEKLFF
CDR3 DNA: TGCGCCAGCAGCTTGGGGGGACATTCAACTAATGAAAAACTGTTTTTT

J gene: TRBJ1-1
clone size: -
D gene: -
V gene: TRBV6-5
CDR3 protein: CASSYGSDHFGAFF
CDR3 DNA: TGTGCCAGCAGTTACGGGAGTGATCACTTTGGAGCTTTCTTT

J gene: TRBJ2-1
clone size: -
D gene: -
V gene: TRBV6-5
CDR3 protein: CASSYSISQGEQFF
CDR3 DNA: TGTGCCAGCAGTTACTCAATCTCCCAAGGGGAGCAGTTCTTC

J gene: TRBJ1-2
clone size: -
D gene: TRBD1
V gene: TRBV18
CDR3 protein: CASSTGQGGVSNSGYTF
CDR3 DNA: TGTGCCAGCTCAACCGGACAGGGAGGGGTATCGAACTCTGGCTACACCTTC

J gene: TRBJ1-3
clone size: -
D gene: -
V gene: TRBV5-1
CDR3 protein: CASSLVGSSGNTIYF
CDR3 DNA: TGCGCCAGCAGCTTGGTGGGCAGCTCTGGAAACACCATATATTTT

J gene: TRBJ1-1
clone size: -
D gene: -
V gene: TRBV21-1
CDR3 protein: CASSKGPIMNTEAFF
CDR3 DNA: TGTGCCAGCAGCAAAGGACCAATCATGAACACTGAAGCTTTCTTT

J gene: TRBJ1-2
clone size: -
D gene: TRBD1
V gene: TRBV7-9
CDR3 protein: CASSLKGQGAQNYGYTF
CDR3 DNA: TGTGCCAGCAGCCTAAAAGGACAGGGGGCGCAGAACTATGGCTACACCTTC

J gene: TRBJ1-2
clone size: -
D gene: -
V gene: TRBV5-6
CDR3 protein: CASSPEPTDNYGYTF
CDR3 DNA: TGTGCCAGCAGCCCGGAACCAACAGATAACTATGGCTACACCTTC

J gene: TRBJ1-1
clone size: few
D gene: -
V gene: TRBV9
CDR3 protein: CASSLQVNTEAFF
CDR3 DNA: TGTGCCAGCAGCCTCCAAGTAAACACTGAAGCTTTCTTT

J gene: TRBJ1-1
clone size: -
D gene: TRBD1
V gene: TRBV15
CDR3 protein: CATSRLTGRGLAEAFF
CDR3 DNA: TGTGCCACCAGCAGACTTACCGGCAGGGGGCTCGCTGAAGCTTTCTTT

J gene: TRBJ2-3
clone size: -
D gene: TRBD2
V gene: TRBV30
CDR3 protein: CARGGLADTDTQYF
CDR3 DNA: TGTGCCCGGGGGGGACTAGCGGATACAGATACGCAGTATTTT

J gene: TRBJ2-1
clone size: once
D gene: -
V gene: TRBV5-1
CDR3 protein: CASSSPGGDEQFF
CDR3 DNA: TGCGCCAGCAGCTCCCCGGGTGGGGATGAGCAGTTCTTC

J gene: TRBJ1-2
clone size: -
D gene: TRBD1
V gene: TRBV28
CDR3 protein: CASSKQQGTDYTF
CDR3 DNA: TGTGCCAGCAGTAAACAACAGGGGACGGACTACACCTTC

J gene: TRBJ2-2
clone size: -
D gene: TRBD2
V gene: TRBV5-1
CDR3 protein: CASSLSLAGFHTGELFF
CDR3 DNA: TGCGCCAGCAGCTTGAGTCTAGCGGGATTCCACACCGGGGAGCTGTTTTTT

J gene: TRBJ1-2
clone size: -
D gene: -
V gene: TRBV30
CDR3 protein: CGQGRGGANYGYTF
CDR3 DNA: TGTGGCCAAGGACGCGGGGGGGCTAACTATGGCTACACCTTC

J gene: TRBJ2-2
clone size: -
D gene: -
V gene: TRBV14
CDR3 protein: CASSSRTGPPTGELFF
CDR3 DNA: TGTGCCAGCAGCAGCCGGACGGGGCCGCCTACCGGGGAGCTGTTTTTT

J gene: TRBJ2-2
clone size: -
D gene: TRBD1
V gene: TRBV19
CDR3 protein: CASRTGGSGELFF
CDR3 DNA: TGTGCCAGTAGAACAGGGGGCTCGGGGGAGCTGTTTTTT

J gene: TRBJ1-2
clone size: -
D gene: -
V gene: TRBV5-4
CDR3 protein: CASSPGGEFANYGYTF
CDR3 DNA: TGTGCCAGCAGCCCCGGGGGGGAATTCGCTAACTATGGCTACACCTTC